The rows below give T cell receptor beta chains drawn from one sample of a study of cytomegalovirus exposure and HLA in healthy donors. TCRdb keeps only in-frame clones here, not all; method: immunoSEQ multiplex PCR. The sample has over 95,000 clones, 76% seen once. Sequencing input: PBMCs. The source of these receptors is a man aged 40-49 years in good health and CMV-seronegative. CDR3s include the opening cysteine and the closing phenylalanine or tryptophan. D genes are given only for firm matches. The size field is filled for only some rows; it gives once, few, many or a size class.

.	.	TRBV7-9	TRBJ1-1	CASSLPLGRASTEAFF	TGTGCCAGCAGCTTACCCCTAGGCAGGGCGAGTACTGAAGCTTTCTTT
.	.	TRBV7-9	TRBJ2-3	CASSLGTGTDTQYF	TGTGCCAGCAGCTTAGGGACAGGCACAGATACGCAGTATTTT
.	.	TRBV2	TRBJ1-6	CASTDQGTDNSPLHF	TGTGCCAGCACGGACCAGGGGACGGATAATTCACCCCTCCACTTT
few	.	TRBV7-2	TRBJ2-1	CASSLDGSRNEQFF	TGTGCCAGCAGCTTAGACGGTTCCCGGAATGAGCAGTTCTTC
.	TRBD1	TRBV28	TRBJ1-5	CASSLGGTGTKNQPQHF	TGTGCCAGCAGTTTAGGCGGGACAGGTACTAAGAATCAGCCCCAGCATTTT
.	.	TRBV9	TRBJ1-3	CASSPLTSGNTIYF	TGTGCCAGCAGCCCCTTGACTTCTGGAAACACCATATATTTT
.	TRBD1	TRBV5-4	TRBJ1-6	CASSARTGKRDSPLHF	TGTGCCAGCAGCGCACGGACAGGGAAAAGGGATTCACCCCTCCACTTT
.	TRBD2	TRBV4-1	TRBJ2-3	CASSHVGLAGATDTQYF	TGCGCCAGCAGCCACGTGGGACTAGCGGGCGCGACAGATACGCAGTATTTT
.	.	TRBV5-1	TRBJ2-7	CASSFGAYEQYF	TGCGCCAGCAGCTTCGGGGCCTACGAGCAGTACTTC
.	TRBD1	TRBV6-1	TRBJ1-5	CASGPGTAMHF	TGTGCCAGCGGCCCCGGGACAGCCATGCATTTT
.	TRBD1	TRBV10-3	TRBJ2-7	CAISESTGHSIEQYF	TGTGCCATCAGTGAGTCGACAGGGCACTCGATCGAGCAGTACTTC
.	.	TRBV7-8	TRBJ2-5	CASSSEAQYF	TGTGCCAGCAGCTCCGAGGCCCAGTACTTC
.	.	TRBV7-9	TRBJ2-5	CSSSPTLVARAQETQYF	TGTTCCAGCAGCCCCACCTTGGTAGCGCGGGCCCAAGAGACCCAGTACTTC
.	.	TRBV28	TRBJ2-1	CASSLVQGTAEQFF	TGTGCCAGCAGTTTAGTGCAGGGAACGGCGGAGCAGTTCTTC
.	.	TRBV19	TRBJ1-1	CASITGMNTEAFF	TGTGCCAGCATAACAGGGATGAACACTGAAGCTTTCTTT
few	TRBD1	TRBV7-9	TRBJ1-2	CASSSSAAGGRTYGYTF	TGTGCCAGCAGCTCCAGTGCCGCAGGGGGTAGGACCTATGGCTACACCTTC
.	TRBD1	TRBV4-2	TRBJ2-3	CASSQGTGGPDTQYF	TGTGCCAGCAGCCAAGGGACAGGGGGCCCAGATACGCAGTATTTT
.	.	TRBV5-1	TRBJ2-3	CASSLGVERDTQYF	TGCGCCAGCAGCTTGGGAGTAGAGAGAGATACGCAGTATTTT
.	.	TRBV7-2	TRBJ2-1	CASSSRQSSYNEQFF	TGTGCCAGCAGCTCAAGACAGAGCTCCTACAATGAGCAGTTCTTC
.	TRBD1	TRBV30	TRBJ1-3	CAWSGPTGDSGNTIYF	TGTGCCTGGAGCGGACCTACAGGGGACTCTGGAAACACCATATATTTT
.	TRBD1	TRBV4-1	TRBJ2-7	CASSQFGTGDYEQYF	TGCGCCAGCAGCCAGTTTGGGACAGGGGACTACGAGCAGTACTTC
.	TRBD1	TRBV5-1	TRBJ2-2	CASRGTVFTGELFF	TGCGCCAGCAGGGGGACAGTTTTTACCGGGGAGCTGTTTTTT
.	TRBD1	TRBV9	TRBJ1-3	CASSVGGQGDGNTIYF	TGTGCCAGCAGCGTAGGCGGACAGGGGGACGGAAACACCATATATTTT
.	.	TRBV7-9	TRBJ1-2	CASSLSAGVRYGYTF	TGTGCCAGCAGCTTATCCGCAGGGGTACGCTATGGCTACACCTTC
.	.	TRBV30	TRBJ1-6	CAWSGQGYSPLHF	TGTGCCTGGAGTGGCCAGGGGTATTCACCCCTCCACTTT